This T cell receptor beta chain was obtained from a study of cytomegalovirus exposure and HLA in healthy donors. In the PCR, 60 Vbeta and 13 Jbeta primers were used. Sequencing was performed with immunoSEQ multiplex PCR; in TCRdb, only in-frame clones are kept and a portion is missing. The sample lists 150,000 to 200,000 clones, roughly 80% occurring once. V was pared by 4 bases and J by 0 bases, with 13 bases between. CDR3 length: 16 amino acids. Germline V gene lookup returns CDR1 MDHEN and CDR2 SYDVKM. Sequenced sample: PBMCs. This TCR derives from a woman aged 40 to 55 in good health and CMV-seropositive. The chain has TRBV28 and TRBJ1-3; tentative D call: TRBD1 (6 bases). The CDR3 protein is CASSSHGGASGNTIYF. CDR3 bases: TGTGCCAGCAGTTCCCATGGGGGGGCCTCTGGAAACACCATATATTTT.